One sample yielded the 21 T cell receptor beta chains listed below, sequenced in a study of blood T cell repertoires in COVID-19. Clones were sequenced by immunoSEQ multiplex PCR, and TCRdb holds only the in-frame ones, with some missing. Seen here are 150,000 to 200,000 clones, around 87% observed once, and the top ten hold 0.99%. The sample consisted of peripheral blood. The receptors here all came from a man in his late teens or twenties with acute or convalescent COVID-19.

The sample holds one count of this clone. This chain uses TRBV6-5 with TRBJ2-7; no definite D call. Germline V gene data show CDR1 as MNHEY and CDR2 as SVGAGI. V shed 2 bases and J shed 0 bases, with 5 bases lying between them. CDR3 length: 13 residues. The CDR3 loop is CASSYASSYEQYF. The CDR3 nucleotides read TGTGCCAGCAGTTACGCGAGCTCCTACGAGCAGTACTTC.

The CDR3 DNA reads TGTGCCAGTACGTCAGGTCCAGGGAATGGCTACACCTTC. This encodes CASTSGPGNGYTF. V is TRBV19 and J is TRBJ1-2; tentatively, D is TRBD1 (5 bases). The CDR3 totals 13 residues. The ends were cut back, 7 bases at V and 6 bases at J, with 15 bases in the middle. Germline CDR1 reads LNHDA; CDR2 reads SQIVND (reference sequence).

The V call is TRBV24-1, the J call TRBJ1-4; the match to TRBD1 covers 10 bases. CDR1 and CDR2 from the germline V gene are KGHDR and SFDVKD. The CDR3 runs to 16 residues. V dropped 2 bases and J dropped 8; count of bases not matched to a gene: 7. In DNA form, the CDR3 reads TGTGCCACCAGTGATTCATCGGACAGGGGGGAAGAAAAACTGTTTTTT. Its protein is CATSDSSDRGEEKLFF.

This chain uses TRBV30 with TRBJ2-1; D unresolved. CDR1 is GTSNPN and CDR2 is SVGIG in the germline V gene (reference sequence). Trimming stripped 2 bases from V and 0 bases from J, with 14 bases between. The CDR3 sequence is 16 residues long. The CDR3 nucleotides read TGTGCCTGGAGTAATGCTTTGAGGAGCTCCTACAATGAGCAGTTCTTC. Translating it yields CAWSNALRSSYNEQFF.

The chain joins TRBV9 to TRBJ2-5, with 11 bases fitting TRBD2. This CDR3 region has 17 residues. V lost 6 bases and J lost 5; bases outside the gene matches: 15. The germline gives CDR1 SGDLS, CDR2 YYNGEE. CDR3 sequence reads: CASTLTGTSGLGETQYF. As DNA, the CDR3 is TGTGCCAGCACCCTCACGGGGACTAGCGGACTAGGGGAGACCCAGTACTTC.

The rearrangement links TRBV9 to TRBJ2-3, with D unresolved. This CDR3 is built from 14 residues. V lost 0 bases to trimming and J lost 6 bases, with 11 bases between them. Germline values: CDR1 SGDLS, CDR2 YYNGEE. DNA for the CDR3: TGTGCCAGCAGCGTAGACACACTACCTGATACGCAGTATTTT. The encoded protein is CASSVDTLPDTQYF. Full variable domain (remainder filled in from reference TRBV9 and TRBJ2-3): DSGVTQTPKHLITATGQRVTLRCSPRSGDLSVYWYQQSLDQGLQFLIQYYNGEERAKGNILERFSAQQFPDLHSELNLSSLELGDSALYFCASSVDTLPDTQYFGPGTRLTVL.

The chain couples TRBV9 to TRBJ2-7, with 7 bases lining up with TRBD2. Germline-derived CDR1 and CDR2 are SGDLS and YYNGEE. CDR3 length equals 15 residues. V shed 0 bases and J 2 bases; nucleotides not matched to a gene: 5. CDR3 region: CASSVGASGTYEQYF. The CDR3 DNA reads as TGTGCCAGCAGCGTAGGGGCTAGCGGAACCTACGAGCAGTACTTC.

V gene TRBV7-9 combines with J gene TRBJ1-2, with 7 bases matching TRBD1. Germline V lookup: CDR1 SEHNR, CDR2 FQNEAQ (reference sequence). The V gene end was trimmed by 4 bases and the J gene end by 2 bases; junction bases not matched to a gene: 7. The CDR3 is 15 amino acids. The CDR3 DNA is TGTGCCAGCAGCTCACAGGGGATCTCGAACTATGGCTACACCTTC. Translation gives CASSSQGISNYGYTF.

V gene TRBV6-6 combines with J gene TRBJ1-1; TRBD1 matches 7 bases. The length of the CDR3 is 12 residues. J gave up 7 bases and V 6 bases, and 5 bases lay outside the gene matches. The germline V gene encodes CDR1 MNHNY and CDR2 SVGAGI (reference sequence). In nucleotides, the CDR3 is TGTGCCAGCAGCCCCGACAGGGTTGAAGCTTTCTTT. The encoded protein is CASSPDRVEAFF.

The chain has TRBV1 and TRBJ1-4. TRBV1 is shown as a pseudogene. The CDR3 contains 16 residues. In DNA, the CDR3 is TGCACCAGCAGCCAAGATCGGGCGGGCTCTAATGAAAAACTGTTTTTT. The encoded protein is CTSSQDRAGSNEKLFF.

Written as DNA, the CDR3 is TGTGCCAGCAGCTTAGGAGCTAACTATGGCTACACCTTC. Its translation is CASSLGANYGYTF. The chain combines TRBV7-3 with TRBJ1-2; D ambiguous. The CDR3 length is 13 residues. V lost 2 bases to trimming and J lost 0 bases, with 4 bases between them. Germline assignment: CDR1 SGHTA and CDR2 FQGTGA.

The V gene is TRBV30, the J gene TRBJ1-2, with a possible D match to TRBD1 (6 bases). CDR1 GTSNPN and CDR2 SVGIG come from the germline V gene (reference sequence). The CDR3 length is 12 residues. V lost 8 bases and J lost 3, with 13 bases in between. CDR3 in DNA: TGTGCCGCGGGGGGGGGCGACTATGGCTACACCTTC. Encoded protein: CAAGGGDYGYTF.

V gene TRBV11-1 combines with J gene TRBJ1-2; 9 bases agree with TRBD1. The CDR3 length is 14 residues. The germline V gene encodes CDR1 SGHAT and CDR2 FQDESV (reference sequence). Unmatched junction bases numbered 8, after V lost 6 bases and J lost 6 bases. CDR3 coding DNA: TGTGCCAGCAGACGAACGGGACAGGGTGATGGCTACACCTTC. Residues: CASRRTGQGDGYTF.

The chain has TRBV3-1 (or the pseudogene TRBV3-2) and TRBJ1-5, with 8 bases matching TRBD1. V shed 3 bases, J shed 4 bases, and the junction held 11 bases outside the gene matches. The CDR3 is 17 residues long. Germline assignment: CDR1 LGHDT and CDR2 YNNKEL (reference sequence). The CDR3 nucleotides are TGTGCCAGCAGCCAGGGGGGCAGGGGGCGAATTAATCAGCCCCAGCATTTT. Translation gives CASSQGGRGRINQPQHF.

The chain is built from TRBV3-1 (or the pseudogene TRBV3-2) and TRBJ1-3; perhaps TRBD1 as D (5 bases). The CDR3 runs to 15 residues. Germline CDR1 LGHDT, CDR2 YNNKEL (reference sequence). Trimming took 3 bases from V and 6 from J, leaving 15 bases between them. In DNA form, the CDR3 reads TGTGCCAGCAGCCATCGACAGTTTCTGGAAAACACCATATATTTT. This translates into CASSHRQFLENTIYF.

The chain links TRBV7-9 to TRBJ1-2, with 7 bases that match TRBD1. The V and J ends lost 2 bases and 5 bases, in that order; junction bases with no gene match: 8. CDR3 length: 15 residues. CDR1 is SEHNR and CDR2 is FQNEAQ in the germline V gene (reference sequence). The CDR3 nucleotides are TGTGCCAGCAGCTTAAATGGGGCCAGGGGGTATGGCTACACCTTC. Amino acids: CASSLNGARGYGYTF.

The CDR3 is CASSQGSGGEYEQFF. Written as DNA, the CDR3 is TGTGCCAGCAGCCAAGGTAGCGGGGGTGAGTATGAGCAGTTCTTC. This chain links TRBV4-2 with TRBJ2-1; 9 nucleotides line up with TRBD2. There are 15 residues in the CDR3. Germline V lookup: CDR1 LGHNA, CDR2 YNFKEQ. The V segment lost 1 base and the J segment 8 bases; nucleotides outside the gene matches: 6.

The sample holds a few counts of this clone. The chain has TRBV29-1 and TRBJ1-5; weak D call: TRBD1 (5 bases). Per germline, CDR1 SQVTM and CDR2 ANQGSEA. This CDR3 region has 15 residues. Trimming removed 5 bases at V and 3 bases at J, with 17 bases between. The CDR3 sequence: CSVWGVQVNNQPQHF. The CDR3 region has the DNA TGCAGCGTTTGGGGGGTACAGGTGAACAATCAGCCCCAGCATTTT. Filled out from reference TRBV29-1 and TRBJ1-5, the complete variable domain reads SAVISQKPSRDICQRGTSLTIQCQVDSQVTMMFWYRQQPGQSLTLIATANQGSEATYESGFVIDKFPISRPNLTFSTLTVSNMSPEDSSIYLCSVWGVQVNNQPQHFGDGTRLSIL.

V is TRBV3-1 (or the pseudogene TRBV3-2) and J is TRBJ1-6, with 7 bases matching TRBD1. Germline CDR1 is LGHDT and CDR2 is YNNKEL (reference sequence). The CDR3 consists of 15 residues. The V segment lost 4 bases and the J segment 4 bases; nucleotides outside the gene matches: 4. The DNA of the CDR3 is TGTGCCAGCAGCCTCCGGGACAGATATAATTCACCCCTCCACTTT. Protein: CASSLRDRYNSPLHF.

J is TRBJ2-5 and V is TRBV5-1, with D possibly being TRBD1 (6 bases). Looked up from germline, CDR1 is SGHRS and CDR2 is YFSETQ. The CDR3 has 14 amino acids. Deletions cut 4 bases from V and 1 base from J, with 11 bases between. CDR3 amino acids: CASSQGQSQETQYF. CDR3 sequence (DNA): TGCGCCAGCAGCCAAGGACAGAGCCAAGAGACCCAGTACTTC.

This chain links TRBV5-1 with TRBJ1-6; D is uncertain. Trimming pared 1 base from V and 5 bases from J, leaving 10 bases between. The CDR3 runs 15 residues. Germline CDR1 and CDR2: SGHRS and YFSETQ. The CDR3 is CASSLSQADNSPLHF. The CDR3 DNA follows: TGCGCCAGCAGCTTGAGCCAGGCTGATAATTCACCCCTCCACTTT.